A single T cell receptor beta chain is shown here with its context. What it recognizes is unknown. V was shortened by 5 bases and J by 7 bases, with 5 bases between the two germline ends. There are 10 residues in the CDR3. Germline V gives CDR1 GTSNPN, CDR2 SVGIG (reference sequence). This sample was included in a study of cytomegalovirus exposure and HLA in healthy donors. Overall study: An analysis done earlier identified fewer than 140 million unique TCR beta sequences from 190 million or so T cells.

The PCR ran on 60 Vbeta and 13 Jbeta primers. The repertoire was sequenced with immunoSEQ multiplex PCR; TCRdb's copy has only in-frame clones and lacks some. Among approximately 120,000 clones listed, about 74% were seen once. Study results and caveats: V- and J-gene trimming in TCR beta was tied to a missense DCLRE1C variant by an analysis performed later.

The sequence was collected from a female donor in good health and CMV-seronegative. Sequencing input: PBMCs. V gene TRBV30 combines with J gene TRBJ1-4; D ambiguous. CDR3 nucleotide sequence: TGTGCCTGGGCGCGTGAAAAACTGTTTTTT. This codes for CAWAREKLFF.